Detailed here is one TCR beta chain. Antigen specificity is unknown. Cyclophosphamide on days +3 and +4 followed busulfan-fludarabine conditioning and a marrow graft. These data come from a study of T cells after posttransplantation cyclophosphamide. Study observations and caveats: Tissue-infiltrating T cells from skin or gut overlapped little with blood T cells.

Germline V lookup: CDR1 MDHEN, CDR2 SYDVKM. The CDR3 extends over 13 amino acids. TCRdb keeps only in-frame clones here, not all; method: immunoSEQ multiplex PCR. The sample lists roughly 4,200 clones; more than 80% were seen once. This clonotype was sampled from a young adult male patient who received an allogeneic stem cell transplant from a related donor, was CMV-positive, and had no GVHD. Some of the T cells may derive from the graft donor. The chain couples TRBV28 to TRBJ1-2, with a tentative D call TRBD1 (6 bases). The sample here was CD4+ T cells sorted from blood, taken around 250 days after a stem cell transplant with posttransplant cyclophosphamide. CDR3 coding DNA: TGTGCAACTCTTCCCCAGGACAGCTATGGCTACACCTTC. Translating gives CATLPQDSYGYTF.